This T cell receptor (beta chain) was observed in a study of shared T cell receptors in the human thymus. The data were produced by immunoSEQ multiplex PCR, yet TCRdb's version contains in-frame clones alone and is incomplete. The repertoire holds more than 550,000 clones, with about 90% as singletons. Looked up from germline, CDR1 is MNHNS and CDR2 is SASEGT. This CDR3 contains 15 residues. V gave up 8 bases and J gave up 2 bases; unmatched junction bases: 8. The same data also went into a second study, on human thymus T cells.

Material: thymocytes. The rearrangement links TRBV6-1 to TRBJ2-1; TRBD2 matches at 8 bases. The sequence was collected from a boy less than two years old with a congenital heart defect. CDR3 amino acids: CASFLAGGTYNEQFF. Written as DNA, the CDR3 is TGTGCCAGCTTCCTAGCGGGTGGAACCTACAATGAGCAGTTCTTC.